These 14 T cell receptor beta chains were all obtained from the same sample, sequenced in a study of shared T cell receptors in the human thymus. TCRdb's table, derived via immunoSEQ multiplex PCR, lists solely in-frame clones and lacks some. The profile shows around 730,000 clones, 70% to 90% of them singletons. The sample was also linked to a second study, of human thymus T cells.

Sequenced sample: thymocytes. The origin of the receptors is a girl under three years old with a congenital heart defect.

The chain carries TRBV5-6 and TRBJ2-1, with TRBD2 matching 8 bases. After removal of 0 bases from V and 2 bases from J, the junction contained 4 bases not matched to a gene. The CDR3 runs to 16 residues. Germline values: CDR1 SGHDT, CDR2 YYEEEE. The CDR3 DNA is TGTGCCAGCAGCTTGGTAACGCGGGGGGCCTACAATGAGCAGTTCTTC. Protein: CASSLVTRGAYNEQFF.

The rearrangement uses TRBV5-6 and TRBJ1-1, with D unclear. V gave up 6 bases and J gave up 6 bases, with 15 bases separating them. This CDR3 spans 13 amino acids. Germline V gene sequence: CDR1 SGHDT, CDR2 YYEEEE. The CDR3 DNA follows: TGTGCCAGCAAAGCAAGAGCGCTCTCTGAAGCTTTCTTT. Translated, it gives CASKARALSEAFF.

This chain links TRBV27 with TRBJ1-1; a weak D match, TRBD1 (5 bases). The CDR3 is 14 residues long. The germline V gene encodes CDR1 MNHEY and CDR2 SMNVEV (reference sequence). The germline V and J ends were trimmed by 5 bases and 1 base, with 11 bases remaining between them. CDR3 coding DNA: TGTGCCAGCAGTCCGGACATAAGGAACACTGAAGCTTTCTTT. Translated, it gives CASSPDIRNTEAFF.

The chain combines TRBV2 with TRBJ1-5; 9 bases fit TRBD1. Germline V lookup: CDR1 SNHLY, CDR2 FYNNEI. The V segment lost 8 bases and the J segment 5 bases; nucleotides outside the gene matches: 7. This CDR3 contains 14 residues. DNA for the CDR3: TGTGCCAGCTCCCGGGACAGGGCCCATCAGCCCCAGCATTTT. It yields the protein CASSRDRAHQPQHF.

V usage is TRBV10-2 and J usage is TRBJ1-2, with 9 bases identical to TRBD1. With V trimmed by 3 bases and J by 6 bases, 23 bases remained unmatched. The CDR3 has 20 residues. CDR1 WSHSY and CDR2 SAAADI come from the germline V gene. This CDR3 reads CASSDSAKSGQGGRADGYTF. CDR3 coding DNA: TGCGCCAGCAGTGACTCCGCAAAATCGGGACAGGGAGGCAGGGCGGATGGCTACACCTTC.

Written as DNA, the CDR3 is TGTGCCAGCAGCTGGGGGACAGAAAATCAGCCCCAGCATTTT. Amino acid sequence: CASSWGTENQPQHF. The chain recombines TRBV5-8 with TRBJ1-5, with 7 bases matching TRBD1. V lost 3 bases to trimming and J lost 4 bases; unmatched junction nucleotides: 4. There are 14 residues in the CDR3. Germline V lookup: CDR1 SGHTS, CDR2 YDEGEE.

This sequence joins TRBV11-2 and TRBJ2-1, with D unclear. The V gene lost 3 bases and the J gene lost 3 bases, with 6 bases spanning the gap. The CDR3 runs 13 residues. CDR1 and CDR2 from the germline V gene are SGHAT and FQNNGV. This chain's CDR3 is CASSFSSYNEQFF. In nucleotides, the CDR3 is TGTGCCAGCAGCTTTAGCAGCTACAATGAGCAGTTCTTC.

Only one count was recorded for this clone. This chain uses TRBV18 with TRBJ2-7; 9 bases are a match to TRBD1. Per germline, CDR1 KGHSH and CDR2 LQKENI. The junction had 11 bases not matched to a gene; V was cut back by 3 bases and J by 5 bases. CDR3 length: 16 residues. Here the CDR3 DNA reads TGTGCCAGCTCACCTCTCCGGGACAGGGTGGTCAACGAGCAGTACTTC. This codes for CASSPLRDRVVNEQYF.

This chain connects TRBV6-6 to TRBJ1-1; D not resolved. V was cut by 7 bases and J by 5 bases, with 14 bases left in between. This CDR3 spans 13 amino acids. The germline V gene has CDR1 MNHNY and CDR2 SVGAGI (reference sequence). The CDR3 DNA is TGTGCCAGCACCAAAAGGCGAGGGACTGAAGCTTTCTTT. Translation: CASTKRRGTEAFF.

The chain combines TRBV2 with TRBJ1-2; D might be TRBD1 (6 bases). The CDR3 spans 15 residues. Germline CDR1 is SNHLY and CDR2 is FYNNEI. Trimming took 9 bases from V and 4 from J, leaving 21 bases between them. This CDR3 is CASSNRASRGYGYTF. DNA of the CDR3: TGTGCCAGTTCAAACAGGGCCTCGAGGGGCTATGGCTACACCTTC.

V is TRBV28 and J is TRBJ2-5, with TRBD2 identical over 10 bases. There are 15 residues in the CDR3. The V segment lost 5 bases and the J segment 5 bases; nucleotides outside the gene matches: 8. Germline assignment: CDR1 MDHEN and CDR2 SYDVKM. The DNA for the CDR3 is TGTGCCAGCAGTCACCGGACTAGCGGTTGGGAGACCCAGTACTTC. It yields the protein CASSHRTSGWETQYF.

The V and J genes are TRBV30 and TRBJ1-5, with D unclear. Between the trimmed V and J ends, which lost 0 bases and 5 bases, there was a span of 5 bases. Germline lookup yields CDR1 GTSNPN and CDR2 SVGIG (reference sequence). CDR3 length: 12 residues. The CDR3 nucleotides are TGTGCCTGGAGTGTACGGGATCAGCCCCAGCATTTT. Translating it yields CAWSVRDQPQHF. The variable domain in full, with the rest retrieved from reference TRBV30 and TRBJ1-5, is SQTIHQWPATLVQPVGSPLSLECTVEGTSNPNLYWYRQAAGRGLQLLFYSVGIGQISSEVPQNLSASRPQDRQFILSSKKLLLSDSGFYLCAWSVRDQPQHFGDGTRLSIL.

This chain uses TRBV9 with TRBJ1-1; 9 positions agree with TRBD1. The trim removed 3 bases at V and 8 bases at J, leaving 11 bases unmatched. This CDR3 comprises 15 residues. Germline values: CDR1 SGDLS, CDR2 YYNGEE. The CDR3 loop is CASSGTPATGGEAFF. The CDR3 region has the DNA TGTGCCAGCAGCGGCACCCCCGCGACAGGGGGAGAAGCTTTCTTT.

The chain recombines TRBV5-1 with TRBJ1-2; D remains ambiguous. Germline V gives CDR1 SGHRS, CDR2 YFSETQ. Trimming stripped 1 base from V and 6 bases from J, with 10 bases between. CDR3 length: 13 amino acids. Here the CDR3 DNA reads TGCGCCAGCAGCTTGTTCCGTCAGGATGGCTACACCTTC. Protein: CASSLFRQDGYTF.